The 25 T cell receptor beta chains below all came from one sample that was sequenced in a study of blood T cells in healthy people across ages. PCR was performed a second time for about 7 to 12 cycles using a sample-barcoded 5' primer and a J-beta primer mix. Using its own MiXCR run on the 5' RACE reads, TCRdb lists one record per CDR3 protein. The sample shows 1.4 million or so distinct CDR3 sequences, 42% of them seen only once. Sequencing used blood. All receptors come from a woman aged 18-29 years in good health.

This chain joins TRBV5-1 and TRBJ2-1, with 10 bases matching TRBD1. The CDR3 runs 15 residues. Germline V CDR1 and CDR2: SGHRS, YFSETQ. V shed 0 bases, J shed 6 bases, and the junction held 3 bases outside the gene matches. The CDR3 sequence: CASSLATGGFNEQFF. DNA of the CDR3: TGCGCCAGCAGCTTGGCGACAGGGGGCTTCAATGAGCAGTTCTTC.

A few counts support this clonotype. V and J are TRBV12-3 or TRBV12-4 and TRBJ1-6, with 10 bases fitting TRBD1. V lost 6 bases and J lost 10; bases outside the gene matches: 6. There are 14 residues in the CDR3. As DNA, the CDR3 is TGTGCCAGCAGCCCGGGACAGGGGAAGTCACCCCTCCACTTT. Its protein is CASSPGQGKSPLHF.

The table lists this clonotype with many counts. The CDR3 DNA follows: TGTGCCAGCAGCTTAGTTGGCGAAAAACTGTTTTTT. This encodes CASSLVGEKLFF. V usage is TRBV7-2 and J usage is TRBJ1-4; D is unresolved. Germline V gene data show CDR1 as SGHTA and CDR2 as FQGNSA. The CDR3 is made up of 12 amino acids. The germline V and J ends were trimmed by 1 base and 8 bases, with 5 bases remaining between them.

This chain uses TRBV5-1 with TRBJ2-3; a weak D match, TRBD1 (6 bases). Germline-derived CDR1 and CDR2 are SGHRS and YFSETQ. The CDR3 is made up of 17 amino acids. V was clipped by 4 bases and J by 0 bases, with 18 bases between them. The CDR3 loop is CASSAGDGRFSTDTQYF. The CDR3 DNA follows: TGCGCCAGCAGCGCAGGGGACGGAAGGTTTAGCACAGATACGCAGTATTTT. The whole variable domain, remainder taken from reference TRBV5-1 and TRBJ2-3, is KAGVTQTPRYLIKTRGQQVTLSCSPISGHRSVSWYQQTPGQGLQFLFEYFSETQRNKGNFPGRFSGRQFSNSRSEMNVSTLELGDSALYLCASSAGDGRFSTDTQYFGPGTRLTVL.

The chain joins TRBV20-1 to TRBJ2-5; TRBD2 aligns across 8 bases. The V segment lost 4 bases and the J segment 2 bases; nucleotides outside the gene matches: 9. The CDR3 covers 15 residues. Per the germline V gene, CDR1 is DFQATT and CDR2 is SNEGSKA (reference sequence). The CDR3 coding sequence is TGCAGTGCTACCCCGGGACTAGGGGCTCAAGAGACCCAGTACTTC. Encoded protein: CSATPGLGAQETQYF.

CDR3 DNA: TGTGCCAGCAGCTTTGGACAGGACTACTACAATGAGCAGTACTTC. Amino acid sequence: CASSFGQDYYNEQYF. The chain has TRBV5-5 and TRBJ2-5; a possible D gene is TRBD1 (7 bases). The CDR3 has 15 residues. V was clipped by 2 bases and J by 11 bases, with 22 bases between them. The germline CDR1 and CDR2 sequences are SGHKS and YYEKEE (reference sequence).

The sample holds many counts of this clonotype. The chain has TRBV18 and TRBJ2-7; D remains ambiguous. The CDR3 covers 12 residues. Trimming removed 3 bases at V and 12 bases at J, with 15 bases between. Germline CDR1 KGHSH, CDR2 LQKENI. As DNA, the CDR3 is TGTGCCAGCTCACCGGGCGAGGCCTCTGGGTACTTC. This translates into CASSPGEASGYF. Full variable domain (remainder filled in from reference TRBV18 and TRBJ2-7): NAGVMQNPRHLVRRRGQEARLRCSPMKGHSHVYWYRQLPEEGLKFMVYLQKENIIDESGMPKERFSAEFPKEGPSILRIQQVVRGDSAAYFCASSPGEASGYFGPGTRLTVT.

V usage is TRBV5-1 and J usage is TRBJ2-5; 11 bases align to TRBD1. The DNA end is more similar to TRBJ2-7, so the J call may be wrong. CDR1 SGHRS and CDR2 YFSETQ come from the germline V gene. The CDR3 contains 16 residues. Here the CDR3 DNA reads TGCGCCAGCAGCTTGGTGGGACAGGGGGGTATGAACGAGCAGTACTTC. Amino acids: CASSLVGQGGMNEQYF.

The chain links TRBV7-8 to TRBJ2-1; tentative D call: TRBD1 (6 bases). The V gene lost 5 bases and the J gene lost 6 bases, with 11 bases spanning the gap. The CDR3 is 13 amino acids. Per the germline V gene, CDR1 is SGHVS and CDR2 is FQNEAQ. The CDR3 protein is CASSQQGCNEQFF. The CDR3 DNA follows: TGTGCCAGCAGCCAACAGGGCTGCAATGAGCAGTTCTTC.

The V and J genes are TRBV18 and TRBJ1-1; D possibly corresponds to TRBD1 (6 bases). The V gene lost 2 bases and the J gene lost 3 bases, with 7 bases spanning the gap. Germline V gene sequence: CDR1 KGHSH, CDR2 LQKENI. CDR3 size: 13 residues. The CDR3 loop is CASSPNRDTEAFF. CDR3 DNA sequence: TGTGCCAGCTCACCAAACAGGGACACTGAAGCTTTCTTT.

This clonotype showed up just a few times. This rearrangement joins TRBV7-9 to TRBJ2-1; 11 nucleotides line up with TRBD2. This CDR3 region has 16 residues. V shed 1 base, J shed 6 bases, and the junction held 5 bases outside the gene matches. Germline V gene data show CDR1 as SEHNR and CDR2 as FQNEAQ (reference sequence). The CDR3 reads CASSLGLAGKPNEQFF. In nucleotides, the CDR3 is TGTGCCAGCAGCTTAGGACTAGCGGGAAAACCCAATGAGCAGTTCTTC.

This clonotype occurred a few times. The chain couples TRBV7-9 to TRBJ2-7; D remains ambiguous. The germline CDR1 and CDR2 sequences are SEHNR and FQNEAQ (reference sequence). The CDR3 has 14 residues. V shed 7 bases and J shed 2 bases, with 15 bases lying between them. The CDR3 reads CASTPPGATYEQYF. In DNA, the CDR3 is TGTGCCAGCACTCCTCCAGGTGCTACCTACGAGCAGTACTTC.

This clonotype turned up a few times. The chain couples TRBV5-1 to TRBJ2-5; tentatively, D is TRBD2 (6 bases). Germline loops: CDR1 SGHRS, CDR2 YFSETQ. Trimming left V 4 bases short and J 0 bases short, with 13 bases between. This CDR3 comprises 15 residues. The CDR3 DNA reads TGCGCCAGCAGCGTCGATAGCGGAGACCAAGAGACCCAGTACTTC. It translates to CASSVDSGDQETQYF.

This clonotype was observed a handful of times. The CDR3 DNA reads TGTGCCAGCAGTTTGGGACTAGCGGGGGGTATCTACGAGCAGTACTTC. Its protein product is CASSLGLAGGIYEQYF. The V and J genes are TRBV12-3 or TRBV12-4 and TRBJ2-7, with TRBD2 matching over 15 bases. The V segment lost 3 bases and the J segment 3 bases; nucleotides outside the gene matches: 3. CDR3 length: 16 residues.

This clonotype was seen many times. The rearrangement links TRBV28 to TRBJ1-2, with D perhaps matching TRBD1 (6 bases). From germline, CDR1 is MDHEN and CDR2 SYDVKM. The V gene lost 4 bases and the J gene lost 3 bases, with 6 bases spanning the gap. The CDR3 has 12 residues. The CDR3 is CASSYRDYGYTF. The CDR3 DNA is TGTGCCAGCAGTTACAGGGACTATGGCTACACCTTC.

This clonotype was picked up a small number of times. J is TRBJ2-1 and V is TRBV11-2, with 9 bases lining up with TRBD2. Germline values: CDR1 SGHAT, CDR2 FQNNGV. The CDR3 loop spans 15 amino acids. Unmatched junction bases numbered 11, after V lost 4 bases and J lost 10 bases. CDR3 region: CASSYVERGAGEQFF. The CDR3 DNA reads TGTGCCAGCAGCTACGTTGAGCGGGGGGCGGGAGAGCAGTTCTTC.

The CDR3 region is CASSELGASGANVLTF. DNA for the CDR3: TGTGCCAGCAGTGAACTAGGGGCCTCTGGGGCCAACGTCCTGACTTTC. The chain combines TRBV4-2 with TRBJ2-6; D might be TRBD1 or TRBD2, each matching 5 bases. The CDR3 spans 16 residues. The V gene's germline CDR1 is LGHNA and CDR2 YNFKEQ. Deletions cut 6 bases from V and 0 bases from J, with 12 bases between.

This clonotype is a singleton in its sample. The rearrangement joins TRBV28 to TRBJ2-2; 12 bases match TRBD1. TRBJ1-4 explains the end of the DNA better; the J call may be wrong. Germline-derived CDR1 and CDR2 are MDHEN and SYDVKM. CDR3 size: 14 residues. Here the CDR3 reads CASGLGTGGEKLFF. CDR3 DNA: TGTGCCAGCGGCCTCGGGACAGGGGGCGAAAAACTGTTTTTT.

The chain is built from TRBV27 and TRBJ2-1; no clear D. The ends were cut back, 5 bases at V and 3 bases at J, with 17 bases in the middle. The CDR3 has 16 residues. The germline V gene encodes CDR1 MNHEY and CDR2 SMNVEV (reference sequence). CDR3 sequence (DNA): TGTGCCAGCAGTGCCGCTCGCGGCGGATTCTACAATGAGCAGTTCTTC. Amino acids: CASSAARGGFYNEQFF.

This clonotype turned up a few times. The gene calls are TRBV7-3 and TRBJ2-5; tentative D call: TRBD2 (6 bases). V lost 5 bases and J lost 5, with 18 bases in between. Germline loops: CDR1 SGHTA, CDR2 FQGTGA. This CDR3 has 15 residues. The chain's CDR3 is CASSPRTTRSETQYF. The CDR3 DNA reads as TGTGCCAGCAGCCCAAGGACTACCCGTAGCGAGACCCAGTACTTC.

The J gene is TRBJ2-6, the V gene TRBV7-2; D may be TRBD1 (5 bases). Trimming shortened V by 5 bases and J by 0 bases, and 14 bases separated the two germline ends. Germline CDR1 reads SGHTA; CDR2 reads FQGNSA. The CDR3 length is 17 residues. DNA of the CDR3: TGTGCCAGCAGCCCCCAGACAGTAAGCTCTGGGGCCAACGTCCTGACTTTC. Translating gives CASSPQTVSSGANVLTF.

The chain has TRBV5-1 and TRBJ1-1; D not certain. V was clipped by 4 bases and J by 7 bases, with 14 bases between them. In germline, CDR1 is SGHRS, CDR2 YFSETQ. The CDR3 sequence is 13 residues long. CDR3: CASSTGTGREAFF. The CDR3 DNA is TGCGCCAGCAGCACGGGAACCGGCCGTGAAGCTTTCTTT.

The sample holds a few counts of this clonotype. The rearrangement links TRBV29-1 to TRBJ1-1; D is uncertain. This CDR3 spans 13 amino acids. In germline, CDR1 is SQVTM, CDR2 ANQGSEA. V lost 7 bases and J 3 bases, leaving 15 bases between the germline ends. This CDR3 is CSAEGSTYTEAFF. CDR3 in DNA: TGCAGCGCCGAGGGCAGCACCTACACTGAAGCTTTCTTT.

The V and J genes are TRBV6-5 and TRBJ2-7, with D unclear. The germline V and J ends were trimmed by 6 bases and 5 bases, with 14 bases remaining between them. CDR1 MNHEY and CDR2 SVGAGI come from the germline V gene. The length of the CDR3 is 13 residues. CDR3 region: CASSPNPTHEQYF. In DNA, the CDR3 is TGTGCCAGCAGCCCGAACCCGACCCACGAGCAGTACTTC.

A single count supports this clonotype. V is TRBV3-1 and J is TRBJ1-2; D remains ambiguous. Trimming took off 4 bases at V and 5 bases at J, with 17 bases between the two ends. Germline CDR1 and CDR2: LGHDT and YNNKEL (reference sequence). CDR3 length: 15 residues. DNA of the CDR3: TGTGCCAGCAGCCCCGGGGAGCCAGGTGTTTATGGCTACACCTTC. The encoded protein is CASSPGEPGVYGYTF.